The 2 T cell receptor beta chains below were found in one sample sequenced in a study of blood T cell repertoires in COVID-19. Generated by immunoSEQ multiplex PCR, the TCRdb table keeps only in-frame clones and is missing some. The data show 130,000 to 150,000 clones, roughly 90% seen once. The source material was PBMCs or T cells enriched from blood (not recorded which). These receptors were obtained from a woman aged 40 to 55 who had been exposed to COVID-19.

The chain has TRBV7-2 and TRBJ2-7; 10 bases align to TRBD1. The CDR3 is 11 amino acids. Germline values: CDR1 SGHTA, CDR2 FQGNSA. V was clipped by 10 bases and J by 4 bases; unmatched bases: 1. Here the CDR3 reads CATGQGYEQYF. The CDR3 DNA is TGTGCCACGGGACAGGGGTACGAGCAGTACTTC. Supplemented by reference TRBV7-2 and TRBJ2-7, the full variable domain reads GAGVSQSPSNKVTEKGKDVELRCDPISGHTALYWYRQSLGQGLEFLIYFQGNSAPDKSGLPSDRFSAERTGGSVSTLTIQRTQQEDSAVYLCATGQGYEQYFGPGTRLTVT.

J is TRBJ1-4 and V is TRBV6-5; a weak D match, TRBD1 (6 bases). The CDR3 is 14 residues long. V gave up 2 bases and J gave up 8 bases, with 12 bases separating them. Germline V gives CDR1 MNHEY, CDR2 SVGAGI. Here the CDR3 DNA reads TGTGCCAGCAGTTACGCAGGGGTGGGAGAAAAACTGTTTTTT. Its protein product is CASSYAGVGEKLFF.